This entry lists 3 T cell receptor beta chains sequenced from one sample in a study of cytomegalovirus exposure and HLA in healthy donors. PCR amplification relied on 60 Vbeta primers (plus 13 Jbeta primers). Repertoires were generated with immunoSEQ multiplex PCR, while TCRdb's copy carries only in-frame clones and drops some. The data hold around 130,000 clones, with about 8.5% observed a single time. The specimen sequenced was PBMCs. These receptors came from a man aged 40-49 years in good health and CMV-seronegative.

CDR3 in DNA: TGTGCCAGCAGTTTGGACATCGATGAGCAGTTCTTC. Its translation: CASSLDIDEQFF. V is TRBV6-6 and J is TRBJ2-1; maybe TRBD1 (5 bases). The CDR3 contains 12 residues. CDR1 and CDR2 (germline): MNHNY, SVGAGI (reference sequence). V dropped 4 bases and J dropped 8 bases, with 9 bases sitting between them.

The V and J genes are TRBV6-1 and TRBJ2-7; the D gene is possibly TRBD1 (5 bases). V lost 2 bases to trimming and J lost 3 bases, with 14 bases between them. Germline CDR1 reads MNHNS; CDR2 reads SASEGT. The CDR3 sequence is 15 residues long. The CDR3 is CASSEWIRADYEQYF. As DNA, the CDR3 is TGTGCCAGCAGTGAATGGATCAGGGCAGACTACGAGCAGTACTTC.

In this sample, this clone turned up a few times. This chain connects TRBV2 to TRBJ2-2, with TRBD2 as a possible D gene (6 bases). With 7 bases removed from V and 0 bases from J, the gap between germline ends came to 12 bases. Germline CDR1 and CDR2: SNHLY and FYNNEI. CDR3 length: 15 residues. In DNA form, the CDR3 reads TGTGCCAGCACCGAGCGGGTCACGAACACCGGGGAGCTGTTTTTT. Its protein product is CASTERVTNTGELFF. Variable domain in full (rest from reference TRBV2 and TRBJ2-2): EPEVTQTPSHQVTQMGQEVILRCVPISNHLYFYWYRQILGQKVEFLVSFYNNEISEKSEIFDDQFSVERPDGSNFTLKIRSTKLEDSAMYFCASTERVTNTGELFFGEGSRLTVL.